Presented here are 28 T cell receptor beta chains from one specimen sequenced in a study of blood T cell repertoires in COVID-19. Method: immunoSEQ multiplex PCR; TCRdb's copy keeps in-frame clones and lacks some. Of around 97,000 clones listed, 75% to 90% are singletons. Sequenced input: peripheral blood. These TCRs come from a human donor in a cohort sampled during active or convalescent COVID-19.

The chain is built from TRBV6-1 and TRBJ1-2; D is possibly TRBD1 (5 bases). Trimming stripped 1 base from V and 4 bases from J, with 10 bases between. CDR3 size: 14 residues. Germline V CDR1 and CDR2: MNHNS, SASEGT. CDR3 bases: TGTGCCAGCAGTGAAGGGACATGGTCCTATGGCTACACCTTC. Its protein is CASSEGTWSYGYTF.

This chain uses TRBV5-1 with TRBJ1-1; TRBD1 aligns across 7 bases. Trimming at V came to 1 base and at J to 7 bases, leaving 7 bases not matched to a gene. Germline V gene sequence: CDR1 SGHRS, CDR2 YFSETQ. This CDR3 contains 14 residues. The DNA for the CDR3 is TGCGCCAGCAGCTTGTCGGGGACAGCTTTTGAAGCTTTCTTT. It encodes CASSLSGTAFEAFF. The full variable domain, its missing parts supplied by reference TRBV5-1 and TRBJ1-1, is KAGVTQTPRYLIKTRGQQVTLSCSPISGHRSVSWYQQTPGQGLQFLFEYFSETQRNKGNFPGRFSGRQFSNSRSEMNVSTLELGDSALYLCASSLSGTAFEAFFGQGTRLTVV.

The J gene is TRBJ1-6, the V gene TRBV4-1; TRBD1 matches at 9 bases. V trimming: 1 base; J trimming: 9 bases; junction bases outside the gene matches: 10. CDR1 is MGHRA, CDR2 YSYEKL, per germline. This CDR3 region has 17 residues. CDR3 protein: CASSQALRGTGRSPLHF. CDR3 nucleotide sequence: TGCGCCAGCAGCCAAGCCCTAAGGGGGACAGGGCGTTCACCCCTCCACTTT.

The chain has TRBV4-1 and TRBJ2-3; 7 positions match TRBD2. The V segment lost 0 bases and the J segment 4 bases; nucleotides outside the gene matches: 10. Germline V lookup: CDR1 MGHRA, CDR2 YSYEKL. This CDR3 is built from 17 residues. CDR3 nucleotides: TGCGCCAGCAGCCAAGAGGAGGGGCGGGGGAGGCCAGATACGCAGTATTTT. Translated, it gives CASSQEEGRGRPDTQYF.

This chain links TRBV19 with TRBJ2-1; 10 bases align to TRBD1. CDR1 is LNHDA, CDR2 SQIVND, per germline (reference sequence). V lost 1 base and J lost 7; bases outside the gene matches: 7. The CDR3 runs to 16 residues. The CDR3: CASSIARQGARNEQFF. DNA of the CDR3: TGTGCCAGTAGTATAGCGAGACAGGGGGCAAGGAATGAGCAGTTCTTC.

The chain joins TRBV25-1 to TRBJ2-5; a weak D match, TRBD2 (7 bases). Trimming removed 3 bases at V and 4 bases at J, with 15 bases between. CDR1 is MGHDK and CDR2 is SYGVNS in the germline V gene. This CDR3 has 15 amino acids. CDR3 in DNA: TGTGCCAGCAGTGAGGGGCAGGGGAGGGCAGAGACCCAGTACTTC. Its translation: CASSEGQGRAETQYF.

The chain is built from TRBV11-2 and TRBJ2-7; D gene unclear. Trimming took off 2 bases at V and 0 bases at J, with 11 bases between the two ends. Germline CDR1 SGHAT, CDR2 FQNNGV. The CDR3 totals 15 residues. CDR3 sequence reads: CASSLRQALSYEQYF. The CDR3 DNA is TGTGCCAGCAGCTTACGGCAGGCCCTCTCCTACGAGCAGTACTTC.

The chain joins TRBV12-5 to TRBJ1-1; TRBD1 might be the D (5 bases). Per the germline V gene, CDR1 is LGHNT and CDR2 is FRNRAP. Trimming took off 7 bases at V and 0 bases at J, with 12 bases between the two ends. This CDR3 has 14 residues. The CDR3 reads CASDQRGLNTEAFF. CDR3 DNA sequence: TGTGCTAGTGACCAGCGGGGCTTGAACACTGAAGCTTTCTTT.

The chain combines TRBV11-2 with TRBJ2-1, with TRBD2 matching 13 bases. The V and J ends lost 1 base and 9 bases, in that order; junction bases with no gene match: 3. CDR3 length: 15 residues. CDR1 and CDR2 from the germline V gene are SGHAT and FQNNGV. DNA of the CDR3: TGTGCCAGCAGCTTAGTCCGACTAGCGGGGGGTGAGCAGTTCTTC. Translated: CASSLVRLAGGEQFF.

The genes are TRBV11-1 and TRBJ2-2, with 13 bases that match TRBD2. Germline lookup yields CDR1 SGHAT and CDR2 FQDESV (reference sequence). V lost 4 bases and J lost 6; bases outside the gene matches: 5. This CDR3 is built from 16 residues. The CDR3 sequence: CASSSSGTSGAGELFF. CDR3 bases: TGTGCCAGCAGCTCCTCCGGGACTAGCGGGGCCGGGGAGCTGTTTTTT.

The V gene is TRBV6-5, the J gene TRBJ2-7, with D maybe TRBD1 (5 bases). CDR1 MNHEY and CDR2 SVGAGI come from the germline V gene. The CDR3 is 13 residues long. Trimming left V 7 bases short and J 1 base short, with 11 bases between. The DNA of the CDR3 is TGTGCCAGCAACAGGCTTGGATCCTACGAGCAGTACTTC. Its translation is CASNRLGSYEQYF.

The chain uses TRBV14 and TRBJ1-2, with 7 bases that match TRBD1. The germline gives CDR1 SGHDN, CDR2 FVKESK. Losses at the gene ends were 8 bases for V and 8 bases for J; bases not matched to a gene: 14. This CDR3 is built from 14 residues. The CDR3 here is CASRKGQSGTGYTF. The CDR3 DNA reads as TGTGCCAGCCGGAAGGGACAGTCGGGGACGGGCTACACCTTC.

The chain has TRBV15 and TRBJ2-3, with 10 positions matching TRBD2. The CDR3 has 18 residues. The ends lost 0 bases at V and 2 bases at J; junction bases unmatched: 8. Per the germline V gene, CDR1 is LNHNV and CDR2 is YYDKDF (reference sequence). CDR3 loop: CATSRELAGGTLTDTQYF. The CDR3 DNA follows: TGTGCCACCAGCAGAGAATTAGCGGGGGGTACTCTCACAGATACGCAGTATTTT. Variable domain in full (rest from reference TRBV15 and TRBJ2-3): DAMVIQNPRYQVTQFGKPVTLSCSQTLNHNVMYWYQQKSSQAPKLLFHYYDKDFNNEADTPDNFQSRRPNTSFCFLDIRSPGLGDTAMYLCATSRELAGGTLTDTQYFGPGTRLTVL.

The V and J genes are TRBV2 and TRBJ1-1; TRBD1 aligns across 10 bases. The CDR3 length is 16 residues. V lost 6 bases to trimming and J lost 0 bases; unmatched junction nucleotides: 7. Germline-derived CDR1 and CDR2 are SNHLY and FYNNEI. CDR3 coding DNA: TGTGCCAGCAGCCTTCGACAGGGGGCGATGAACACTGAAGCTTTCTTT. This codes for CASSLRQGAMNTEAFF.

V is TRBV25-1 and J is TRBJ1-2; D is undetermined. The V gene lost 3 bases and the J gene lost 3 bases, with 8 bases spanning the gap. Germline CDR1 MGHDK, CDR2 SYGVNS. The CDR3 totals 13 residues. For the CDR3, the DNA is TGTGCCAGCAGTGACCAGGACTACTATGGCTACACCTTC. Translated, it gives CASSDQDYYGYTF.

The chain is built from TRBV5-4 and TRBJ2-7, with TRBD2 matching over 7 bases. CDR1 and CDR2 from the germline V gene are SGHNT and YYREEE (reference sequence). V shed 4 bases, J shed 2 bases, and the junction held 6 bases outside the gene matches. The CDR3 is 14 residues long. This CDR3 is CASSSRDYTYEQYF. In DNA form, the CDR3 reads TGTGCCAGCAGCAGCCGGGACTACACCTACGAGCAGTACTTC.

V usage is TRBV10-1 and J usage is TRBJ1-6; tentative D call: TRBD1 (6 bases). This CDR3 region has 13 residues. Germline CDR1 WNHNN, CDR2 SYGVQD (reference sequence). Trimming stripped 5 bases from V and 6 bases from J, with 8 bases between. CDR3: CASSMDSNSPLHF. Here the CDR3 DNA reads TGCGCCAGCAGTATGGACAGTAATTCACCCCTCCACTTT.

V and J are TRBV14 and TRBJ2-3; no clear D gene. This CDR3 has 13 residues. Trimming took off 5 bases at V and 9 bases at J, with 15 bases between the two ends. Per germline, CDR1 SGHDN and CDR2 FVKESK. CDR3 amino acids: CASSFQVETTQYF. CDR3 sequence (DNA): TGTGCCAGCAGCTTCCAGGTTGAGACCACGCAGTATTTT. The whole variable domain, filled in from reference TRBV14 and TRBJ2-3, reads EAGVTQFPSHSVIEKGQTVTLRCDPISGHDNLYWYRRVMGKEIKFLLHFVKESKQDESGMPNNRFLAERTGGTYSTLKVQPAELEDSGVYFCASSFQVETTQYFGPGTRLTVL.

V and J are TRBV6-2 or TRBV6-3 and TRBJ1-4; TRBD1 matches at 8 bases. There are 18 residues in the CDR3. The V segment lost 3 bases and the J segment 6 bases; nucleotides outside the gene matches: 15. Germline loops: CDR1 MNHEY, CDR2 SVGEGT. This chain's CDR3 is CASSYSGTGLMSYEKLFF. CDR3 in DNA: TGTGCCAGCAGTTATTCCGGGACAGGATTAATGTCGTATGAAAAACTGTTTTTT.

A word on this clone: At one of its ends the junction is not consistent with the germline gene, which may arise from a read error. This rearrangement joins TRBV7-8 to TRBJ1-1; D is unclear. Germline values: CDR1 SGHVS, CDR2 FQNEAQ. There are 13 residues in the CDR3. CDR3 region: CASSLVENTEAFF. CDR3 DNA: TGTGCCAGCAGTTTAGTAGAGAACACTGAAGCTTTCTTT.

The chain has TRBV5-8 and TRBJ2-1, with D possibly being TRBD2 (5 bases). Germline CDR1 and CDR2: SGHTS and YDEGEE. The germline V and J ends were trimmed by 6 bases and 6 bases, with 16 bases remaining between them. The CDR3 runs to 14 residues. The CDR3 is CASNQEAIGNEQFF. CDR3 DNA: TGTGCCAGCAACCAGGAGGCTATTGGCAATGAGCAGTTCTTC.

The rearrangement uses TRBV6-5 and TRBJ1-2, with TRBD1 matching 9 bases. Germline CDR1 MNHEY, CDR2 SVGAGI. V lost 6 bases, J lost 4 bases, and 9 bases stayed unmatched. The CDR3 spans 15 residues. The CDR3 DNA sequence: TGTGCCAGCAGCCCACAGGGGGCGTCATTCTATGGCTACACCTTC. Its protein is CASSPQGASFYGYTF.

The chain carries TRBV30 and TRBJ2-5; 11 nucleotides align to TRBD2. The germline V gene has CDR1 GTSNPN and CDR2 SVGIG (reference sequence). The CDR3 runs 18 residues. Trimming took 1 base from V and 0 from J; bases not matched to a gene: 10. The CDR3 here is CAWSARSLAGVYQETQYF. In DNA, the CDR3 is TGTGCCTGGAGTGCCCGATCACTAGCGGGGGTCTACCAAGAGACCCAGTACTTC. The whole variable domain, remainder taken from reference TRBV30 and TRBJ2-5, is SQTIHQWPATLVQPVGSPLSLECTVEGTSNPNLYWYRQAAGRGLQLLFYSVGIGQISSEVPQNLSASRPQDRQFILSSKKLLLSDSGFYLCAWSARSLAGVYQETQYFGPGTRLLVL.

This chain joins TRBV19 and TRBJ1-6; 10 bases fit TRBD1. The V segment lost 7 bases and the J segment 9 bases; nucleotides outside the gene matches: 9. The CDR3 extends over 15 amino acids. Germline-derived CDR1 and CDR2 are LNHDA and SQIVND (reference sequence). The CDR3 reads CASKTGTGESSPLHF. The CDR3 DNA follows: TGTGCCAGTAAAACCGGGACAGGGGAGAGTTCACCCCTCCACTTT.

The J gene is TRBJ1-2, the V gene TRBV6-2 or TRBV6-3; 8 nucleotides line up with TRBD1. The V gene's germline CDR1 is MNHEY and CDR2 SVGEGT. The CDR3 is made up of 14 amino acids. The J segment lost 7 bases and the V segment lost 2 bases, leaving 6 bases of the junction unmatched. The chain's CDR3 is CASSYRSGGLGYTF. DNA of the CDR3: TGTGCCAGCAGTTACCGTTCAGGGGGCCTTGGCTACACCTTC.

The chain uses TRBV10-1 and TRBJ2-3; a possible D gene is TRBD2 (6 bases). Trimming removed 7 bases from V and 4 bases from J, with 24 bases in between. Germline assignment: CDR1 WNHNN and CDR2 SYGVQD (reference sequence). CDR3 size: 17 residues. CDR3 sequence reads: CASTPGLAGPSADTQYF. CDR3 nucleotide sequence: TGCGCCAGCACCCCGGGTTTGGCGGGGCCTAGCGCAGATACGCAGTATTTT.

The chain carries TRBV2 and TRBJ2-6; no clear D gene. With 3 bases removed from V and 10 bases from J, the gap between germline ends came to 10 bases. The CDR3 contains 13 residues. The V gene's germline CDR1 is SNHLY and CDR2 FYNNEI. The CDR3 reads CASSDRGQNVLTF. The CDR3 DNA follows: TGTGCCAGCAGTGATAGAGGTCAGAACGTCCTGACTTTC.

The chain uses TRBV7-9 and TRBJ1-1; no definite D call. Trimming shortened V by 1 base and J by 11 bases, and 11 bases separated the two germline ends. This CDR3 has 12 amino acids. Germline V lookup: CDR1 SEHNR, CDR2 FQNEAQ (reference sequence). CDR3 bases: TGTGCCAGCAGCTTAGGCGGTACGGTGGCTTTCTTT. This encodes CASSLGGTVAFF.